The sequence of this T cell receptor (beta chain) was determined in a study of shared clonotypes between healthy human individuals. Produced via immunoSEQ multiplex PCR; TCRdb's table is partial and in-frame only. Here the sample spans some 1.1 million clones, about 80% being singletons. Remarks on this clone: Its specificity is unknown.

This CDR3 has 15 residues. Germline CDR1 reads LNHDA; CDR2 reads SQIVND (reference sequence). Trimming removed 6 bases from V and 4 bases from J, with 18 bases in between. Overall study results and limits: Enrolling few donors narrowed the genetic and exposure-history diversity that was represented. Clonotypes which were not shared had lower generation probabilities than clonotypes that all four donors shared.

The chain couples TRBV19 to TRBJ1-2; D unclear. Source material: memory CD4+ T cells from PBMCs. Subset defined: CD45RA-negative fraction. This TCR derives from a man between 18 and 29 years old in good health. Some clones in this sample may be carry-over from other donors' samples. The CDR3: CASRRKLEGSYGYTF. CDR3 nucleotide sequence: TGTGCCAGTAGACGTAAACTGGAGGGATCCTATGGCTACACCTTC.